This T cell receptor (beta chain) emerged from a study of T cell responses to AZD1222 COVID-19 vaccine. This CDR3 has 11 residues. Germline lookup yields CDR1 GTSNPN and CDR2 SVGIG (reference sequence). V lost 5 bases and J 3 bases, leaving 7 bases between the germline ends. The data were produced by immunoSEQ multiplex PCR, yet TCRdb's version contains in-frame clones alone and is incomplete. This repertoire shows 100,000 to 150,000 clones, around 90% found once; its top ten account for around 8%. Findings and limits, study-wide: Only a handful of AZD1222 recipients, several in all, had baseline seropositivity. The breadth and depth of Spike-specific TCRs increased once two AZD1222 doses had been given. Researchers took repertoire samples only after the peak T cell response had come.

As regards this clone: Its antigen is not identified.

This TCR was recovered from an adult in good health. This rearrangement joins TRBV30 to TRBJ2-5; D ambiguous. The sample consisted of peripheral blood, taken on day 0 of AZD1222 vaccination. The CDR3 sequence: CAWGREETQYF. DNA for the CDR3: TGTGCCTGGGGTAGGGAAGAGACCCAGTACTTC.